These T cell receptor beta chains were read from a single sample in a study of blood T cell repertoires in COVID-19. Method: immunoSEQ multiplex PCR; TCRdb's copy keeps in-frame clones and lacks some. Of fewer than 200,000 clones listed, 87% are singletons. The specimen was peripheral blood. The receptor set was obtained from a woman aged 18 to 35 who had recovered from COVID-19. Each CDR3 is given with its conserved first and last residue. The D gene is left open where the match is weak. Clone size is shown for a subset of rows, as once, few, many or a class of expanded clone.

V: TRBV7-9; J: TRBJ2-7; size: -; length: 15; D: TRBD2; CDR3: CASSATSGVLYEQYF; DNA: TGTGCCAGCAGCGCGACTAGCGGGGTTCTCTACGAGCAGTACTTC
V: TRBV2; J: TRBJ2-5; size: once; length: 14; D: -; CDR3: CASSEVSRVETQYF; DNA: TGTGCCAGCAGTGAGGTTTCCAGGGTGGAGACCCAGTACTTC
V: TRBV2; J: TRBJ1-4; size: -; length: 15; D: TRBD1; CDR3: CASSRQAAGGGKLFF; DNA: TGTGCCAGCAGTCGACAAGCGGCAGGGGGCGGAAAACTGTTTTTT
V: TRBV5-1; J: TRBJ1-2; size: -; length: 15; D: -; CDR3: CASSSQGTTNYGYTF; DNA: TGCGCCAGCAGCTCGCAGGGGACTACTAACTATGGCTACACCTTC
V: TRBV6-5; J: TRBJ2-1; size: -; length: 13; D: TRBD1; CDR3: CASKGQGLYEQFF; DNA: TGTGCCAGCAAAGGACAGGGTCTGTATGAGCAGTTCTTC
V: TRBV3-1/TRBV3-2; J: TRBJ1-2; size: -; length: 14; D: -; CDR3: CASSQRREGPGYTF; DNA: TGTGCCAGCAGTCAGAGGAGAGAGGGCCCTGGCTACACCTTC
V: TRBV9; J: TRBJ2-5; size: -; length: 15; D: -; CDR3: CASSVGASTSETQYF; DNA: TGTGCCAGCAGCGTAGGGGCTAGCACGAGTGAGACCCAGTACTTC
V: TRBV19; J: TRBJ1-5; size: -; length: 16; D: TRBD1; CDR3: CASSIQGAPVNQPQHF; DNA: TGTGCCAGTAGTATCCAGGGGGCCCCCGTTAATCAGCCCCAGCATTTT
V: TRBV5-1; J: TRBJ1-5; size: -; length: 14; D: TRBD1; CDR3: CASSPAGGAQPQHF; DNA: TGCGCCAGCAGCCCCGCAGGGGGCGCTCAGCCCCAGCATTTT
V: TRBV14; J: TRBJ1-2; size: -; length: 15; D: -; CDR3: CASSQDVTDRYGYTF; DNA: TGTGCCAGCAGCCAAGATGTCACAGACCGCTATGGCTACACCTTC
V: TRBV11-2; J: TRBJ1-1; size: once; length: 16; D: TRBD1; CDR3: CASSLGLTGGVTEAFF; DNA: TGTGCCAGCAGCTTAGGGCTTACAGGGGGGGTCACTGAAGCTTTCTTT
V: TRBV7-3; J: TRBJ2-3; size: -; length: 14; D: TRBD1; CDR3: CASSSGQGTDTQYF; DNA: TGTGCCAGCAGCTCCGGACAGGGAACAGATACGCAGTATTTT
V: TRBV28; J: TRBJ1-2; size: -; length: 17; D: -; CDR3: CASSSPGHRHSMGGYTF; DNA: TGTGCCAGCAGTTCACCGGGACACCGACATTCTATGGGTGGCTACACCTTC
V: TRBV19; J: TRBJ2-3; size: once; length: 15; D: -; CDR3: CASSQQVHNTDTQYF; DNA: TGTGCCAGTAGTCAACAGGTCCACAACACAGATACGCAGTATTTT
V: TRBV11-2; J: TRBJ2-3; size: few; length: 15; D: -; CDR3: CASSLDHGTERAQYF; DNA: TGTGCCAGCAGCTTAGATCATGGAACAGAGCGGGCGCAGTATTTT
V: TRBV7-2; J: TRBJ2-3; size: -; length: 15; D: TRBD2; CDR3: CASSPQAGGSDTQYF; DNA: TGTGCCAGCAGCCCCCAAGCGGGAGGGTCAGATACGCAGTATTTT
V: TRBV6-2/TRBV6-3; J: TRBJ2-1; size: -; length: 14; D: -; CDR3: CASSYVFSGNEQFF; DNA: TGTGCCAGCAGTTACGTGTTTTCCGGCAATGAGCAGTTCTTC
V: TRBV10-3; J: TRBJ2-3; size: -; length: 16; D: -; CDR3: CAISENRGGITDTQYF; DNA: TGTGCCATCAGTGAGAATCGAGGCGGGATCACAGATACGCAGTATTTT
V: TRBV7-9; J: TRBJ1-1; size: once; length: 16; D: TRBD1; CDR3: CASSQGGSGSNTEAFF; DNA: TGTGCCAGCAGCCAAGGGGGCAGCGGATCGAACACTGAAGCTTTCTTT
V: TRBV6-5; J: TRBJ1-5; size: few; length: 16; D: -; CDR3: CASSYSGSGYNQPQHF; DNA: TGTGCCAGCAGTTACTCGGGGTCAGGGTACAATCAGCCCCAGCATTTT
V: TRBV7-2; J: TRBJ1-5; size: few; length: 14; D: -; CDR3: CASSLDSGYQPQHF; DNA: TGTGCCAGCAGCTTAGACTCAGGGTATCAGCCCCAGCATTTT
V: TRBV7-3; J: TRBJ1-5; size: -; length: 14; D: -; CDR3: CASSLGGPNQPQHF; DNA: TGTGCCAGCAGCTTAGGAGGTCCCAATCAGCCCCAGCATTTT
V: TRBV18; J: TRBJ2-1; size: -; length: 16; D: TRBD2; CDR3: CASSPRMVAGVNEQFF; DNA: TGTGCCAGCTCCCCCAGGATGGTAGCGGGAGTAAATGAGCAGTTCTTC
V: TRBV5-8; J: TRBJ2-3; size: -; length: 18; D: TRBD1; CDR3: CASIQFSRTGRSTDTQYF; DNA: TGTGCCAGCATCCAATTTTCCAGGACAGGGCGGAGCACAGATACGCAGTATTTT
V: TRBV6-2/TRBV6-3; J: TRBJ1-2; size: -; length: 15; D: -; CDR3: CASSYYTYPNYGYTF; DNA: TGTGCCAGCAGTTATTACACGTACCCTAACTATGGCTACACCTTC
V: TRBV5-1; J: TRBJ1-2; size: -; length: 15; D: -; CDR3: CASSWSAGAKYGYTF; DNA: TGCGCCAGCAGCTGGTCGGCAGGGGCAAAATATGGCTACACCTTC
V: TRBV27; J: TRBJ2-3; size: -; length: 15; D: -; CDR3: CASSFSLRYTDTQYF; DNA: TGTGCCAGCAGTTTCTCGTTACGGTACACAGATACGCAGTATTTT
V: TRBV7-2; J: TRBJ2-1; size: -; length: 14; D: -; CDR3: CASGPGLSYNEQFF; DNA: TGTGCCAGCGGGCCGGGACTTTCCTACAATGAGCAGTTCTTC
V: TRBV6-2/TRBV6-3; J: TRBJ1-1; size: few; length: 12; D: -; CDR3: CASSSRDREAFF; DNA: TGTGCCAGCAGTTCCCGGGATCGAGAAGCTTTCTTT
V: TRBV2; J: TRBJ1-4; size: -; length: 14; D: TRBD1; CDR3: CASREQGAVEKLFF; DNA: TGTGCCAGCAGAGAACAGGGGGCGGTTGAAAAACTGTTTTTT
V: TRBV24-1; J: TRBJ1-2; size: -; length: 11; D: -; CDR3: CATRSGSGYTF; DNA: TGTGCCACCAGATCGGGGTCGGGCTACACCTTC
V: TRBV5-4; J: TRBJ2-3; size: -; length: 14; D: TRBD1; CDR3: CASSFRTGPDTQYF; DNA: TGTGCCAGCAGCTTTAGGACAGGACCAGATACGCAGTATTTT
V: TRBV6-5; J: TRBJ2-2; size: -; length: 13; D: TRBD2; CDR3: CASRLAGAGELFF; DNA: TGTGCCAGCAGACTAGCGGGGGCCGGGGAGCTGTTTTTT
V: TRBV10-3; J: TRBJ1-2; size: -; length: 13; D: -; CDR3: CAISEGSAYGYTF; DNA: TGTGCCATCAGTGAGGGGAGTGCCTATGGCTACACCTTC
V: TRBV5-1; J: TRBJ2-3; size: -; length: 18; D: -; CDR3: CASSLGGIHRESTDTQYF; DNA: TGCGCCAGCAGCTTGGGGGGAATCCACAGGGAGAGCACAGATACGCAGTATTTT
V: TRBV15; J: TRBJ2-3; size: -; length: 16; D: TRBD2; CDR3: CATSRGAGGRTDTQYF; DNA: TGTGCCACCAGCAGGGGAGCGGGAGGGCGGACAGATACGCAGTATTTT
V: TRBV24-1; J: TRBJ1-4; size: -; length: 13; D: -; CDR3: CATSRAGNEKLFF; DNA: TGTGCCACCAGCAGGGCAGGGAATGAAAAACTGTTTTTT
V: TRBV19; J: TRBJ2-1; size: -; length: 14; D: -; CDR3: CASSAGSSYNEQFF; DNA: TGTGCCAGTAGTGCGGGAAGCTCCTACAATGAGCAGTTCTTC
V: TRBV2; J: TRBJ2-1; size: -; length: 14; D: -; CDR3: CASNLLGPYNEQFF; DNA: TGTGCCAGCAATCTTCTGGGGCCTTACAATGAGCAGTTCTTC
V: TRBV15; J: TRBJ2-3; size: few; length: 15; D: TRBD2; CDR3: CATSFGTSGPATQYF; DNA: TGTGCCACCAGCTTCGGGACTAGCGGCCCCGCTACGCAGTATTTT
V: TRBV4-2; J: TRBJ2-1; size: few; length: 15; D: TRBD2; CDR3: CASSQGTLADNEQFF; DNA: TGTGCCAGCAGCCAAGGGACACTAGCGGACAATGAGCAGTTCTTC
V: TRBV4-2; J: TRBJ2-3; size: -; length: 21; D: TRBD2; CDR3: CASSQDPGASGLAGNTDTQYF; DNA: TGTGCCAGCAGCCAAGATCCAGGGGCCTCAGGACTAGCGGGGAACACAGATACGCAGTATTTT
V: TRBV30; J: TRBJ2-3; size: -; length: 19; D: TRBD1; CDR3: CAWSVRTEDRGRTTDTQYF; DNA: TGTGCCTGGAGTGTACGAACTGAGGACAGGGGGCGCACCACAGATACGCAGTATTTT
V: TRBV6-6; J: TRBJ1-5; size: few; length: 12; D: -; CDR3: CASEEVNQPQHF; DNA: TGTGCCAGCGAGGAGGTAAATCAGCCCCAGCATTTT
V: TRBV6-4; J: TRBJ1-6; size: -; length: 15; D: TRBD1; CDR3: CASSGRDRCNSPLHF; DNA: TGTGCCAGCAGTGGGCGGGACAGGTGTAATTCACCCCTCCACTTT
V: TRBV7-9; J: TRBJ1-6; size: -; length: 15; D: -; CDR3: CASSLTGSYNSPLHF; DNA: TGTGCCAGCAGCTTAACAGGGAGCTATAATTCACCCCTCCACTTT
V: TRBV6-5; J: TRBJ2-1; size: -; length: 13; D: -; CDR3: CASSFLAGSEQFF; DNA: TGTGCCAGCAGTTTCCTCGCGGGTAGTGAGCAGTTCTTC
V: TRBV6-5; J: TRBJ2-7; size: -; length: 14; D: TRBD1; CDR3: CASRGTGGSYEQYF; DNA: TGTGCCAGCAGGGGGACAGGGGGCTCCTACGAGCAGTACTTC
V: TRBV2; J: TRBJ2-1; size: -; length: 15; D: TRBD2; CDR3: CASSDQRGAYNEQFF; DNA: TGTGCCAGCAGTGACCAGCGGGGAGCCTACAATGAGCAGTTCTTC
V: TRBV6-2/TRBV6-3; J: TRBJ2-7; size: -; length: 11; D: -; CDR3: CASSLNYEQYF; DNA: TGTGCCAGCAGTTTAAACTACGAGCAGTACTTC
V: TRBV11-1; J: TRBJ1-5; size: -; length: 16; D: -; CDR3: CASSLGHPYSNQPQHF; DNA: TGTGCCAGCAGCCTTGGACACCCCTATAGCAATCAGCCCCAGCATTTT
V: TRBV7-9; J: TRBJ2-1; size: -; length: 16; D: TRBD2; CDR3: CASCQGGLAGAGEQFF; DNA: TGTGCCAGCTGCCAAGGGGGACTAGCGGGAGCGGGTGAGCAGTTCTTC
V: TRBV14; J: TRBJ2-3; size: -; length: 14; D: TRBD2; CDR3: CASGRLAGADTQYF; DNA: TGTGCCAGTGGACGACTAGCGGGCGCAGATACGCAGTATTTT
V: TRBV15; J: TRBJ2-3; size: -; length: 17; D: TRBD2; CDR3: CATSPRTSGDSTDTQYF; DNA: TGTGCCACCAGCCCGCGGACTAGCGGGGACTCCACAGATACGCAGTATTTT
V: TRBV19; J: TRBJ2-1; size: -; length: 15; D: TRBD2; CDR3: CASSIFGGVYNEQFF; DNA: TGTGCCAGTAGTATATTCGGGGGGGTTTACAATGAGCAGTTCTTC
V: TRBV6-2/TRBV6-3; J: TRBJ1-1; size: -; length: 14; D: TRBD1; CDR3: CASSGQGMNTEAFF; DNA: TGTGCCAGCAGTGGACAGGGGATGAACACTGAAGCTTTCTTT
V: TRBV27; J: TRBJ2-1; size: -; length: 14; D: TRBD2; CDR3: CASSLAGGPYEQFF; DNA: TGTGCCAGCAGTTTGGCGGGAGGGCCGTATGAGCAGTTCTTC